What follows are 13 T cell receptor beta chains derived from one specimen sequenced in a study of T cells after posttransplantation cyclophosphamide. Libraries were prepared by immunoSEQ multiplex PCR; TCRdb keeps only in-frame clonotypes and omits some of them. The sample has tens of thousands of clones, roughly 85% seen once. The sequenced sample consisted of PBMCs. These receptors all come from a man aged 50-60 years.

The CDR3 is CASSRGGALLSKMNTEAFF. Written as DNA, the CDR3 is TGTGCCAGCAGCCGGGGGGGCGCCTTGCTGTCCAAAATGAACACTGAAGCTTTCTTT. The chain uses TRBV14 and TRBJ1-1, with D perhaps TRBD1 (6 bases). This CDR3 is built from 19 residues. In germline, CDR1 is SGHDN, CDR2 FVKESK. V was trimmed by 4 bases and J by 0 bases, leaving 24 bases between them. Looking up the rest from reference TRBV14 and TRBJ1-1 gives the full variable domain: EAGVTQFPSHSVIEKGQTVTLRCDPISGHDNLYWYRRVMGKEIKFLLHFVKESKQDESGMPNNRFLAERTGGTYSTLKVQPAELEDSGVYFCASSRGGALLSKMNTEAFFGQGTRLTVV.

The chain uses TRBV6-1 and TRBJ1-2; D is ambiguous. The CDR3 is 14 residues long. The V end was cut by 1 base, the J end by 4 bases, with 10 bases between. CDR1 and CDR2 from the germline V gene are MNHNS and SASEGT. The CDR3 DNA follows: TGTGCCAGCAGTGAAGGTCCTTCAGTCTATGGCTACACCTTC. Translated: CASSEGPSVYGYTF.

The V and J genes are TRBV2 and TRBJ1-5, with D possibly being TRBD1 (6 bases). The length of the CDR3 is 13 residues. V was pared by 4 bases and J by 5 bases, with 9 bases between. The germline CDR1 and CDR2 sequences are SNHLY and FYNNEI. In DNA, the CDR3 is TGTGCCAGCAGTGGCAGGACAGATCAGCCCCAGCATTTT. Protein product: CASSGRTDQPQHF.

This CDR3 is CASGSGSETQYF. DNA for the CDR3: TGTGCCAGCGGGAGCGGGAGTGAGACCCAGTACTTC. The chain links TRBV28 to TRBJ2-5, with 8 bases identical to TRBD2. CDR1 and CDR2 (germline): MDHEN, SYDVKM. The CDR3 loop spans 12 amino acids. V lost 8 bases to trimming and J lost 5 bases; unmatched junction nucleotides: 4. The full variable domain, completed using reference TRBV28 and TRBJ2-5, is DVKVTQSSRYLVKRTGEKVFLECVQDMDHENMFWYRQDPGLGLRLIYFSYDVKMKEKGDIPEGYSVSREKKERFSLILESASTNQTSMYLCASGSGSETQYFGPGTRLLVL.

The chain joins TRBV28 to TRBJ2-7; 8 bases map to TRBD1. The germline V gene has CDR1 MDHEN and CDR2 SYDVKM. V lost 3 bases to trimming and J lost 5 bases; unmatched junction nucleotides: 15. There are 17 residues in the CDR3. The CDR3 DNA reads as TGTGCCAGCAGTTTTGCCCCACTCGGACAGGGTCTTCACGAGCAGTACTTC. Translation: CASSFAPLGQGLHEQYF.

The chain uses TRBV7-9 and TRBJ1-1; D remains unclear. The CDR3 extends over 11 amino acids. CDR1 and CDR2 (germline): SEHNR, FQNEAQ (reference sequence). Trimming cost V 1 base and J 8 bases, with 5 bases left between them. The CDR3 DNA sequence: TGTGCCAGCAGCTTAGGGGAGGAAGCTTTCTTT. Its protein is CASSLGEEAFF. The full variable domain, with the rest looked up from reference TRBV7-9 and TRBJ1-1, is DTGVSQNPRHKITKRGQNVTFRCDPISEHNRLYWYRQTLGQGPEFLTYFQNEAQLEKSRLLSDRFSAERPKGSFSTLEIQRTEQGDSAMYLCASSLGEEAFFGQGTRLTVV.

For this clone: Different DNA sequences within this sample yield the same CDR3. As DNA, the CDR3 is TGTGCCAGCAGTTTATTGGAGAGACAAGAGACCCAGTACTTC. Its protein product is CASSLLERQETQYF. This chain links TRBV27 with TRBJ2-5; D call uncertain. CDR1 is MNHEY, CDR2 SMNVEV, per germline (reference sequence). The CDR3 is made up of 14 amino acids. Trimming stripped 1 base from V and 2 bases from J, with 8 bases between.

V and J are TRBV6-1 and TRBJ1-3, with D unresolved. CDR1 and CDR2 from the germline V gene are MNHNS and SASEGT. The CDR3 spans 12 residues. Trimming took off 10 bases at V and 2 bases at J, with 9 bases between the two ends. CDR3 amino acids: CAIESAGNTIYF. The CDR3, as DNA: TGTGCCATTGAGAGTGCTGGAAACACCATATATTTT.

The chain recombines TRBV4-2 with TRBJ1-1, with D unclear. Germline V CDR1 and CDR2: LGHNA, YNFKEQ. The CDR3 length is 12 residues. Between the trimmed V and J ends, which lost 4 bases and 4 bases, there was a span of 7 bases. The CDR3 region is CASSPSGTEAFF. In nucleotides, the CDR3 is TGTGCCAGCAGCCCCTCGGGCACTGAAGCTTTCTTT.

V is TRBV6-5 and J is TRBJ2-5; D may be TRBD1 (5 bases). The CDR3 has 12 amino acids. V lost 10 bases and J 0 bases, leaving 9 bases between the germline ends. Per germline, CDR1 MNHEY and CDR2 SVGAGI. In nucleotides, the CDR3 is TGTGCCACCAAGGGGTACCAAGAGACCCAGTACTTC. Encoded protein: CATKGYQETQYF.

The CDR3 DNA follows: TGTGCCAGCAGACCACACCCCTACAGGGTGGCGACGCGAGTGGAGCAGTTCTTC. It specifies CASRPHPYRVATRVEQFF. The rearrangement links TRBV11-2 to TRBJ2-1; TRBD1 might be the D (6 bases). Trimming removed 6 bases from V and 10 bases from J, with 31 bases in between. Germline CDR1 is SGHAT and CDR2 is FQNNGV. CDR3 length equals 18 residues. Variable domain in full (rest from reference TRBV11-2 and TRBJ2-1): EAGVAQSPRYKIIEKRQSVAFWCNPISGHATLYWYQQILGQGPKLLIQFQNNGVVDDSQLPKDRFSAERLKGVDSTLKIQPAKLEDSAVYLCASRPHPYRVATRVEQFFGPGTRLTVL.

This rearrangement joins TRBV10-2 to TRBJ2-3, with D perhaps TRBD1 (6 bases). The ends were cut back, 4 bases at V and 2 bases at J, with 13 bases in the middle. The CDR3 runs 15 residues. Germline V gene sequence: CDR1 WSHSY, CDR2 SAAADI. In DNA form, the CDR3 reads TGCGCCAGCAGTGCTCGGGGACACGCCACAGATACGCAGTATTTT. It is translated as CASSARGHATDTQYF.

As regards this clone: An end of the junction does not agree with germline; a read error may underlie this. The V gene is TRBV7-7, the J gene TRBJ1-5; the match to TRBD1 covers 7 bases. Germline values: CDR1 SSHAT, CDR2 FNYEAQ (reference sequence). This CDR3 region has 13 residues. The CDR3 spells CASSLDRNQPQHF. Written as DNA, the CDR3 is TGTGCTAGCAGCCTGGACAGGAATCAGCCCCAGCATTTT.